The rows below give T cell receptor beta chains drawn from one sample of a study of shared clonotypes between healthy human individuals. Sequencing was performed with immunoSEQ multiplex PCR; in TCRdb, only in-frame clones are kept and a portion is missing. The data contain more than 550,000 clones, less than 95% of them seen just once; the ten biggest clones take up about 33%. Sequenced: memory CD8+ T cells from PBMCs. These receptors came from a young man in good health. Some clones in this sample may be carry-over from other donors' samples. CDR3s include the opening cysteine and the closing phenylalanine or tryptophan. D genes are given only for firm matches. Clone size is given for some rows only: seen once, a few or many times, or a class if the clone is expanded.

clone size	D gene	V gene	J gene	CDR3 protein	CDR3 DNA
.	.	TRBV19	TRBJ2-5	CASSIREVPQETQYF	TGTGCCAGTAGTATTAGGGAAGTCCCGCAAGAGACCCAGTACTTC
.	TRBD2	TRBV19	TRBJ2-3	CASDFGLASDTQYF	TGTGCCAGTGATTTCGGACTAGCGAGTGATACGCAGTATTTT
.	.	TRBV30	TRBJ2-1	CAWTGDSYNEQFF	TGTGCCTGGACCGGGGATTCCTACAATGAGCAGTTCTTC
once	.	TRBV29-1	TRBJ2-7	CSVESGYEQYF	TGCAGCGTTGAATCGGGCTACGAGCAGTACTTC
.	.	TRBV4-1	TRBJ1-1	CASRPEWGGRSYTEAFF	TGCGCCAGCAGGCCCGAGTGGGGGGGTAGGTCTTACACTGAAGCTTTCTTT
.	.	TRBV4-2	TRBJ1-1	CASSPRWSNTEAFF	TGTGCCAGCAGCCCACGTTGGAGTAACACTGAAGCTTTCTTT
.	TRBD1	TRBV9	TRBJ1-2	CASSGRGQGVGGYTF	TGTGCCAGCAGCGGGAGAGGACAGGGGGTGGGTGGCTACACCTTC
.	.	TRBV4-1	TRBJ2-7	CASSLTPLTYEQYF	TGCGCCAGCAGCCTAACCCCTTTAACCTACGAGCAGTACTTC
.	.	TRBV7-9	TRBJ2-3	CATPGSVSTTDTQYF	TGTGCCACCCCAGGTTCAGTGTCGACCACAGATACGCAGTATTTT
.	TRBD2	TRBV5-6	TRBJ2-1	CASSTGLAGYNEQFF	TGTGCCAGCAGCACGGGACTAGCGGGCTACAATGAGCAGTTCTTC
.	TRBD1	TRBV19	TRBJ1-1	CASNPFPGQGMNTEAFF	TGTGCCAGTAACCCCTTTCCGGGACAGGGAATGAACACTGAAGCTTTCTTT
.	TRBD2	TRBV7-9	TRBJ2-7	CASSISSGSFYEQYF	TGTGCCAGCAGCATTTCTAGCGGGAGTTTTTACGAGCAGTACTTC
.	.	TRBV11-1	TRBJ2-7	CASSLAPAGSPYEQYF	TGTGCCAGCAGCTTAGCCCCCGCGGGGTCTCCCTACGAGCAGTACTTC
.	.	TRBV28	TRBJ2-5	CASSTPRLGVHQETQYF	TGTGCCAGCAGCACCCCGCGTCTCGGAGTCCACCAAGAGACCCAGTACTTC
.	TRBD2	TRBV19	TRBJ2-7	CASSSSGSAYEQYF	TGTGCCAGTTCATCTAGCGGGAGCGCCTACGAGCAGTACTTC
few	.	TRBV28	TRBJ2-7	CAGGWAGSYEQYF	TGTGCCGGGGGGTGGGCCGGCTCCTACGAGCAGTACTTC
.	TRBD2	TRBV28	TRBJ2-2	CASKSLWGGSWTGELFF	TGTGCCAGCAAGTCCCTCTGGGGGGGGTCGTGGACCGGGGAGCTGTTTTTT
.	TRBD1	TRBV9	TRBJ1-2	CASSVATTGNYGYTF	TGTGCCAGCAGCGTAGCTACGACAGGGAACTATGGCTACACCTTC
.	.	TRBV5-6	TRBJ2-7	CASSLSILAYEQYF	TGTGCCAGCAGCTTGAGTATCTTGGCCTACGAGCAGTACTTC
.	TRBD2	TRBV4-1	TRBJ2-7	CASSQRLAGVEQYF	TGCGCCAGCAGCCAACGGCTAGCGGGAGTCGAGCAGTACTTC
.	TRBD2	TRBV7-9	TRBJ2-7	CASSFSGTSGTYEQYF	TGTGCCAGCAGCTTTTCCGGGACTAGCGGGACCTACGAGCAGTACTTC
.	TRBD1	TRBV7-9	TRBJ2-7	CASSSPGTGKDEQYF	TGTGCCAGCAGCTCGCCCGGGACAGGGAAAGACGAGCAGTACTTC
.	TRBD1	TRBV7-9	TRBJ2-7	CASSPPQGASEQYF	TGTGCCAGCAGCCCTCCCCAGGGGGCCAGCGAGCAGTACTTC
.	.	TRBV28	TRBJ1-1	CASSWDTGITEAFF	TGTGCCAGCAGTTGGGACACAGGAATCACTGAAGCTTTCTTT
.	TRBD1	TRBV7-6	TRBJ2-7	CASSPGQGTYEQYF	TGTGCCAGCAGCCCGGGACAGGGAACCTACGAGCAGTACTTC
.	TRBD1	TRBV19	TRBJ2-6	CASRTWDRASSGANVLTF	TGTGCCAGTCGAACTTGGGACAGGGCTTCCTCTGGGGCCAACGTCCTGACTTTC
.	.	TRBV7-6	TRBJ2-2	CASSLASTANTGELFF	TGTGCCAGCAGCTTAGCGAGCACTGCGAACACCGGGGAGCTGTTTTTT
.	TRBD2	TRBV7-9	TRBJ2-1	CASSPGTSGRSSYNEQFF	TGTGCCAGCAGCCCCGGGACTAGCGGGAGGAGCTCCTACAATGAGCAGTTCTTC
once	.	TRBV4-1	TRBJ1-4	CASSSQGLESNEKLFF	TGCGCCAGCTCATCTCAGGGCCTAGAGTCTAATGAAAAACTGTTTTTT
.	TRBD1	TRBV28	TRBJ2-5	CASSSPGQGRGETQYF	TGTGCCAGCAGTTCACCCGGACAGGGAAGGGGAGAGACCCAGTACTTC
once	.	TRBV6-1	TRBJ1-3	CASSGLGTATGYTIYF	TGTGCCAGCAGTGGACTGGGTACCGCCACCGGGTACACCATATATTTT
.	TRBD2	TRBV4-1	TRBJ2-7	CASSPAGGAYEQYF	TGCGCCAGCAGCCCGGCTGGGGGGGCCTACGAGCAGTACTTC
.	.	TRBV27	TRBJ2-2	CASSTTGLYTGELFF	TGTGCCAGCAGTACAACAGGGCTTTACACCGGGGAGCTGTTTTTT
.	TRBD1	TRBV28	TRBJ2-5	CASRITGGGETQYF	TGTGCCAGCAGAATAACAGGGGGCGGAGAGACCCAGTACTTC
.	TRBD1	TRBV29-1	TRBJ2-7	CSVLPGTVPSYEQYF	TGCAGCGTTCTACCAGGGACAGTTCCATCCTACGAGCAGTACTTC
.	.	TRBV7-9	TRBJ2-2	CASSFRDMVQAGELFF	TGTGCCAGCAGCTTCAGGGACATGGTCCAGGCCGGGGAGCTGTTTTTT
.	.	TRBV10-3	TRBJ1-2	CAISELNSYYGYTF	TGTGCCATCAGTGAGTTAAACAGTTACTATGGCTACACCTTC
.	.	TRBV9	TRBJ1-2	CASSPTIGYGYTF	TGTGCCAGCAGCCCCACGATCGGGTATGGCTACACCTTC
.	.	TRBV19	TRBJ1-5	CASISEGRLSNQPQHF	TGTGCCAGCATTTCGGAAGGGAGGTTAAGCAATCAGCCCCAGCATTTT
.	.	TRBV6-4	TRBJ2-2	CASRGGALPGELFF	TGTGCCAGCAGAGGGGGGGCCCTACCCGGGGAGCTGTTTTTT
once	TRBD2	TRBV27	TRBJ2-1	CASSFGAGEINNEQFF	TGTGCCAGCAGTTTCGGAGCGGGGGAGATAAACAATGAGCAGTTCTTC
.	.	TRBV4-2	TRBJ1-4	CASSQDPLGVGEKLFF	TGTGCCAGCAGCCAAGATCCATTGGGAGTTGGGGAAAAACTGTTTTTT
few	.	TRBV5-1	TRBJ1-1	CASSLAVGTSNTEAFF	TGCGCCAGCAGCTTGGCGGTGGGCACATCGAACACTGAAGCTTTCTTT
.	.	TRBV7-9	TRBJ2-5	CASSGRDGSQETQYF	TGTGCCAGCAGCGGACGGGACGGCTCGCAAGAGACCCAGTACTTC
.	TRBD2	TRBV5-4	TRBJ2-1	CASSLEPSGYNEQFF	TGTGCCAGCAGCTTGGAGCCTAGCGGGTACAATGAGCAGTTCTTC
.	.	TRBV4-2	TRBJ1-1	CASSPHYVREWRGDMNTEAFF	TGTGCCAGCAGCCCCCATTACGTACGAGAATGGAGAGGGGACATGAACACTGAAGCTTTCTTT
.	TRBD2	TRBV11-2	TRBJ2-3	CASSPGTSGSGRATDTQYF	TGTGCCAGCAGCCCCGGGACTAGCGGGAGTGGTCGGGCCACAGATACGCAGTATTTT
.	.	TRBV11-2	TRBJ2-7	CASSPTNEQYF	TGTGCCAGCAGCCCAACGAACGAGCAGTACTTC
.	.	TRBV28	TRBJ2-1	CASRKGRTYNEQFF	TGTGCCAGCAGAAAGGGACGGACTTACAATGAGCAGTTCTTC
.	.	TRBV27	TRBJ2-1	CASSLSWTGLNEQFF	TGTGCCAGCAGTTTATCCTGGACTGGTCTTAATGAGCAGTTCTTC
.	.	TRBV6-1	TRBJ1-3	CASSDASRHSGNTIYF	TGTGCCAGCAGTGATGCAAGCCGCCACTCTGGAAACACCATATATTTT